Detailed here is one T cell receptor (beta chain). Its antigen is not identified. These data come from a study of T cell repertoires in cytomegalovirus infection. Across the study: Recently identified HLA-C-restricted CMV epitopes and well-studied HLA-B-restricted CMV epitopes were used by the study.

Overall study results and limits: What dominated the ex vivo response were HLA-C-restricted CMV-specific TCR beta clonotypes.

TCRdb ran MiXCR on the reads and lists one entry per CDR3 protein. The sample consists of roughly 700,000 distinct CDR3 sequences, around 32% of them appearing once. This sample comprised cultured PBMCs, obtained from culture after CMV antigen stimulation. The receptor was isolated from a human donor in good health (CMV status not recorded). Some clones in this sample may be carry-over from other donors' samples.

CDR3 DNA: TGTGCCAGCAGCCGGTCCCGATGGGATACGCAGTATTTT. Its protein product is CASSRSRWDTQYF. The rearrangement links TRBV12-3 or TRBV12-4 to TRBJ2-3; no reliable D call. Trimming pared 6 bases from V and 6 bases from J, leaving 13 bases between. This CDR3 contains 13 residues.